This entry concerns a single T cell receptor (beta chain). Its antigen specificity is not known. The input lacks base qualities; no much larger clone sits a single base away. The CDR3 measures 14 amino acids from cysteine to phenylalanine. Of all the DNA, just the CDR3 is kept, 42 bases in frame from base 1. Unmatched junction bases come to 5, with V trimmed by 8 bases and J by 2 bases. Based on the germline V gene, the CDR1 and CDR2 sequences are MNHNS and SASEGT. The sample's time point label, in plain terms: persistent/refractory GD, antithyroid drugs over 5 years with positive TRAb. For both TCR sequencing and RNA sequencing, RNA was extracted from PBMCs in TRIzol. The diagnosis of Graves' disease followed American Thyroid Association guidelines. Recruitment of patients was carried out at an endocrinology department in Xi'an, China. From each patient, 7.5 to 9.5 milliliters of peripheral blood was collected into an EDTA anticoagulant tube. Ficoll Paque Plus density gradient separation was used to isolate PBMCs, and no additional T cell sorting was done. An Agilent 2100 Bioanalyzer and agarose gel were used to assess RNA quality, and a NanoDrop 2000 was used to measure RNA concentration.

These data originate in a study of regulatory T cells in long-lasting Graves disease (dated by TCRdb to the early 2020s). In terms of the full investigation: Persistent Graves' disease meant more than 5 years of antithyroid drug treatment with TSH receptor autoantibodies that stayed positive. This study used TCR sequencing and RNA sequencing of peripheral blood to compare persistent Graves' disease patients against newly diagnosed Graves' disease patients. The study was conducted in China and was registered as a clinical trial. A total of 33 samples underwent TCR sequencing: around 13 from persistent and some 20 from newly diagnosed Graves' disease patients. Antithyroid drugs had been taken for roughly 10 years on average by persistent Graves' disease patients in the clinical cohort. The research as a whole found: The small sample size was acknowledged by the authors as a limitation that may reduce accuracy. Preferential use of TRBV28, TRBJ1-2 and TRBJ2-5 was observed in persistent disease, whereas TRBV20-1 and TRBJ2-1 were favored in newly diagnosed disease. A larger number of public clonotypes was shared among persistent patients (more than 2,500) than among newly diagnosed patients (over 850). Only peripheral blood was studied, because thyroid tissue, the primary lesion, was inaccessible. Only the TCR beta chain was sequenced and analyzed. Lower TCR Shannon entropy and fewer highly expanded clones were observed in persistent Graves' disease patients than in newly diagnosed patients, which suggested clonal expansion.

The library came from multiplex PCR. The run used an Illumina HiSeq 4000. TCR beta libraries were built with iRepertoire HTBI primers and Arm-PCR amplification of CDR3 regions. Gel purification was performed on PCR products prior to sequencing. From the authors' description of their analysis: Gene usage analysis of CDR3 amino acid clonotypes used the 60 to 80 TRBV and 14 to 15 TRBJ segments found across samples. Filtered high-quality paired reads were merged into contigs using COPE and FqMerger. BLAST was used to align contigs to the IMGT TRBV, TRBD and TRBJ reference genes, and CDR3 was defined following IMGT. Any clonotype with a frequency above 0.1% was classified as a highly expanded clone. Shannon entropy served as the measure of repertoire diversity, while the Gini coefficient captured V-J evenness. A clonotype was considered public if more than one individual shared it. Starting from the raw public reads, TCRdb applied fastp trimming at Q25, assembled clones with MiXCR and retained in-frame beta chains. Each CDR3 protein appears once, grouped with its most common genes and DNA. In this record, the V and J calls reflect TCRdb's handling and not the investigators' own analysis. This sample is represented by 600,000 to 800,000 distinct CDR3 sequences; 25% to 35% of them were singletons. The top ten hold about 40% of the sample.

The clonotype originates from a female donor with Graves disease. The rearrangement joined TRBV6-1 to TRBJ2-7; TRBD2 lines up with 11 middle nucleotides. Sample: peripheral blood mononuclear cells (PBMCs), taken when the disease was refractory, from a patient treated with antithyroid drugs. Here is the DNA: TGTGCCAGCGAGACTAGCGGGACCCCCTACGAGCAGTACTTC. It translates to CASETSGTPYEQYF.